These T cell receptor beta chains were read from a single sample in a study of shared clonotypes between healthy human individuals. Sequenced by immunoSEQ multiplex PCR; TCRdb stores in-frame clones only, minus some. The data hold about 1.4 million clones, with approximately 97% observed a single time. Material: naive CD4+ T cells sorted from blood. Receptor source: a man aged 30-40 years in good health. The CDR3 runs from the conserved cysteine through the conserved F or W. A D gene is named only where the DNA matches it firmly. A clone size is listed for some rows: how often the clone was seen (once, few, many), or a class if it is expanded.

CDR3aa: CASSLGTGGGTQYF
CDR3nt: TGCGCCAGCAGCTTGGGGACAGGGGGCGGGACGCAGTATTTT
j_gene: TRBJ2-3
abundance: .
len: 14
v_gene: TRBV5-1
d_gene: TRBD1

CDR3aa: CATHISSGELFF
CDR3nt: TGTGCCACCCACATATCGTCCGGGGAGCTGTTTTTT
j_gene: TRBJ2-2
abundance: .
len: 12
v_gene: TRBV28
d_gene: .

CDR3aa: CASRPPEAGNTIYF
CDR3nt: TGTGCCAGCAGGCCCCCGGAAGCTGGAAACACCATATATTTT
j_gene: TRBJ1-3
abundance: .
len: 14
v_gene: TRBV11-2
d_gene: .

CDR3aa: CASSRGGADGQPQHF
CDR3nt: TGTGCCAGCAGCCGGGGGGGGGCTGACGGTCAGCCCCAGCATTTT
j_gene: TRBJ1-5
abundance: .
len: 15
v_gene: TRBV28
d_gene: .

CDR3aa: CASTQMAGVTDTQYF
CDR3nt: TGTGCCAGCACCCAGATGGCGGGAGTGACAGATACGCAGTATTTT
j_gene: TRBJ2-3
abundance: .
len: 15
v_gene: TRBV6-5
d_gene: TRBD2

CDR3aa: CASSPGTGGLDTQYF
CDR3nt: TGTGCCAGCTCACCAGGGACAGGAGGTCTAGATACGCAGTATTTT
j_gene: TRBJ2-3
abundance: .
len: 15
v_gene: TRBV18
d_gene: TRBD1

CDR3aa: CASSEARGEPNQPQHF
CDR3nt: TGTGCCAGCAGTGAAGCGCGGGGAGAGCCCAATCAGCCCCAGCATTTT
j_gene: TRBJ1-5
abundance: .
len: 16
v_gene: TRBV2
d_gene: .

CDR3aa: CASSFLGRTDQPQHF
CDR3nt: TGTGCCAGCAGTTTCCTGGGCAGAACCGATCAGCCCCAGCATTTT
j_gene: TRBJ1-5
abundance: .
len: 15
v_gene: TRBV27
d_gene: .

CDR3aa: CAVGGGTDTQYF
CDR3nt: TGTGCAGTCGGGGGGGGCACAGATACGCAGTATTTT
j_gene: TRBJ2-3
abundance: .
len: 12
v_gene: TRBV2
d_gene: TRBD2

CDR3aa: CASSELGQPQHF
CDR3nt: TGCGCCAGCAGTGAGTTAGGACAGCCCCAGCATTTT
j_gene: TRBJ1-5
abundance: .
len: 12
v_gene: TRBV10-1
d_gene: .

CDR3aa: CASRAFNQPQHF
CDR3nt: TGCGCCAGCAGGGCTTTCAATCAGCCCCAGCATTTT
j_gene: TRBJ1-5
abundance: .
len: 12
v_gene: TRBV10-2
d_gene: .

CDR3aa: CASSSVRLAAWDYEQYF
CDR3nt: TGTGCCAGCAGCTCCGTCCGGCTAGCGGCGTGGGACTACGAGCAGTACTTC
j_gene: TRBJ2-7
abundance: once
len: 17
v_gene: TRBV13
d_gene: TRBD2

CDR3aa: CASSSVEYGYTF
CDR3nt: TGCGCCAGCAGCTCGGTCGAGTATGGCTACACCTTC
j_gene: TRBJ1-2
abundance: .
len: 12
v_gene: TRBV5-1
d_gene: .

CDR3aa: CASSAVRGGSNEQFF
CDR3nt: TGTGCCAGCAGTGCGGTTCGAGGCGGGAGCAATGAGCAGTTCTTC
j_gene: TRBJ2-1
abundance: .
len: 15
v_gene: TRBV28
d_gene: TRBD2

CDR3aa: CASSETGQGIGELFF
CDR3nt: TGTGCCAGCAGCGAAACGGGACAGGGGATCGGGGAGCTGTTTTTT
j_gene: TRBJ2-2
abundance: .
len: 15
v_gene: TRBV9
d_gene: TRBD1

CDR3aa: CASSPGTPSNQPQHF
CDR3nt: TGTGCCAGCAGCCCCGGGACACCGAGCAATCAGCCCCAGCATTTT
j_gene: TRBJ1-5
abundance: once
len: 15
v_gene: TRBV7-9
d_gene: .

CDR3aa: CATLGQGTYGYTF
CDR3nt: TGTGCCACCTTGGGACAGGGTACCTATGGCTACACCTTC
j_gene: TRBJ1-2
abundance: .
len: 13
v_gene: TRBV2
d_gene: TRBD1

CDR3aa: CASSFEGGLVGELFF
CDR3nt: TGTGCCAGCAGTTTTGAGGGGGGACTGGTCGGGGAGCTGTTTTTT
j_gene: TRBJ2-2
abundance: .
len: 15
v_gene: TRBV27
d_gene: .

CDR3aa: CASSLSGTGRSPGELFF
CDR3nt: TGCGCCAGCAGCCTATCCGGGACAGGGCGTTCCCCCGGGGAGCTGTTTTTT
j_gene: TRBJ2-2
abundance: .
len: 17
v_gene: TRBV5-1
d_gene: TRBD1

CDR3aa: CALGQGIETQYF
CDR3nt: TGTGCCTTAGGGCAGGGAATAGAGACCCAGTACTTC
j_gene: TRBJ2-5
abundance: .
len: 12
v_gene: TRBV30
d_gene: .

CDR3aa: CASSVSLRGAGELFF
CDR3nt: TGTGCCAGCAGCGTATCCCTGAGGGGTGCCGGGGAGCTGTTTTTT
j_gene: TRBJ2-2
abundance: .
len: 15
v_gene: TRBV9
d_gene: .

CDR3aa: CASSDGGPGGSGANVLTF
CDR3nt: TGTGCCAGCAGTGACGGGGGTCCCGGGGGCTCTGGGGCCAACGTCCTGACTTTC
j_gene: TRBJ2-6
abundance: .
len: 18
v_gene: TRBV6-4
d_gene: .

CDR3aa: CASQPQTGGHYGYTF
CDR3nt: TGTGCCAGTCAACCCCAGACAGGGGGTCACTATGGCTACACCTTC
j_gene: TRBJ1-2
abundance: .
len: 15
v_gene: TRBV18
d_gene: TRBD1

CDR3aa: CASNSMGQGANEQFF
CDR3nt: TGTGCCAGCAACTCCATGGGACAGGGGGCCAATGAGCAGTTCTTC
j_gene: TRBJ2-1
abundance: .
len: 15
v_gene: TRBV9
d_gene: TRBD1

CDR3aa: CASSSPSKRDNEQFF
CDR3nt: TGTGCCAGCAGTTCTCCTTCAAAGCGAGACAATGAGCAGTTCTTC
j_gene: TRBJ2-1
abundance: .
len: 15
v_gene: TRBV28
d_gene: .

CDR3aa: CASTTNRASTDTQYF
CDR3nt: TGTGCCAGCACCACCAACAGGGCGAGCACAGATACGCAGTATTTT
j_gene: TRBJ2-3
abundance: .
len: 15
v_gene: TRBV6-5
d_gene: .

CDR3aa: CASSGNIHTEAFF
CDR3nt: TGTGCCAGCAGTGGGAACATACACACTGAAGCTTTCTTT
j_gene: TRBJ1-1
abundance: .
len: 13
v_gene: TRBV2
d_gene: .

CDR3aa: CATRAPMGVLGRETQYF
CDR3nt: TGTGCCACCAGGGCGCCAATGGGGGTTCTGGGTCGGGAGACCCAGTACTTC
j_gene: TRBJ2-5
abundance: .
len: 17
v_gene: TRBV15
d_gene: .

CDR3aa: CASRLARSLPIRGEAFF
CDR3nt: TGTGCAAGTCGCTTAGCGCGGAGTCTTCCTATACGGGGCGAAGCTTTCTTT
j_gene: TRBJ1-1
abundance: .
len: 17
v_gene: TRBV12-2
d_gene: .

CDR3aa: CSAPGGAYNEQFF
CDR3nt: TGCAGCGCCCCGGGAGGGGCCTACAATGAGCAGTTCTTC
j_gene: TRBJ2-1
abundance: .
len: 13
v_gene: TRBV29-1
d_gene: TRBD2

CDR3aa: CASSVKGGRQETQYF
CDR3nt: TGTGCCAGCAGCGTTAAAGGTGGAAGGCAAGAGACCCAGTACTTC
j_gene: TRBJ2-5
abundance: .
len: 15
v_gene: TRBV9
d_gene: .

CDR3aa: CASSHSGVQPQHF
CDR3nt: TGCGCCAGCAGTCACTCTGGGGTCCAGCCCCAGCATTTT
j_gene: TRBJ1-5
abundance: .
len: 13
v_gene: TRBV23-1
d_gene: .

CDR3aa: CASSRPGQGLYGELFF
CDR3nt: TGTGCCAGCAGCCGCCCGGGACAGGGTCTATACGGGGAGCTGTTTTTT
j_gene: TRBJ2-2
abundance: .
len: 16
v_gene: TRBV27
d_gene: TRBD1

CDR3aa: CASRLRDRGENGYTF
CDR3nt: TGTGCCAGCAGACTCCGGGACAGGGGCGAGAATGGCTACACCTTC
j_gene: TRBJ1-2
abundance: .
len: 15
v_gene: TRBV28
d_gene: TRBD1

CDR3aa: CASSFWGQVGELFF
CDR3nt: TGTGCCAGCAGCTTTTGGGGACAGGTCGGGGAGCTGTTTTTT
j_gene: TRBJ2-2
abundance: .
len: 14
v_gene: TRBV7-2
d_gene: TRBD1

CDR3aa: CASSPGTGDNEQFF
CDR3nt: TGTGCCAGCTCACCAGGGACAGGCGACAATGAGCAGTTCTTC
j_gene: TRBJ2-1
abundance: .
len: 14
v_gene: TRBV18
d_gene: TRBD1

CDR3aa: CASSQAPISYNEQFF
CDR3nt: TGCGCCAGCAGCCAAGCACCTATCTCCTACAATGAGCAGTTCTTC
j_gene: TRBJ2-1
abundance: .
len: 15
v_gene: TRBV4-3
d_gene: .

CDR3aa: CASSLGDQPQHF
CDR3nt: TGTGCCAGCAGCTTAGGGGACCAGCCCCAGCATTTT
j_gene: TRBJ1-5
abundance: few
len: 12
v_gene: TRBV5-4
d_gene: .

CDR3aa: CASSYLDGTGETYEQYF
CDR3nt: TGTGCCAGCAGCTATCTAGACGGGACAGGGGAAACCTACGAGCAGTACTTC
j_gene: TRBJ2-7
abundance: .
len: 17
v_gene: TRBV7-8
d_gene: TRBD1

CDR3aa: CASSLWGSGGELFF
CDR3nt: TGTGCCAGCAGTTTATGGGGGAGTGGCGGGGAGCTGTTTTTT
j_gene: TRBJ2-2
abundance: .
len: 14
v_gene: TRBV27
d_gene: .

CDR3aa: CASSPPTGRNTEAFF
CDR3nt: TGTGCCAGCTCACCACCGACAGGCCGGAACACTGAAGCTTTCTTT
j_gene: TRBJ1-1
abundance: once
len: 15
v_gene: TRBV18
d_gene: .

CDR3aa: CASSPRGQTGNTIYF
CDR3nt: TGTGCCAGCAGTCCCCGGGGACAGACTGGAAACACCATATATTTT
j_gene: TRBJ1-3
abundance: .
len: 15
v_gene: TRBV6-5
d_gene: TRBD1

CDR3aa: CASSPLGANEKLFF
CDR3nt: TGTGCCAGCAGCCCACTTGGGGCTAATGAAAAACTGTTTTTT
j_gene: TRBJ1-4
abundance: .
len: 14
v_gene: TRBV13
d_gene: .

CDR3aa: CASSLNENEQYF
CDR3nt: TGTGCCAGCAGCTTGAATGAAAACGAGCAGTACTTC
j_gene: TRBJ2-7
abundance: .
len: 12
v_gene: TRBV5-6
d_gene: .

CDR3aa: CASSPATGGTAQETQYF
CDR3nt: TGCGCCAGCAGCCCGGCGACAGGGGGCACAGCCCAAGAGACCCAGTACTTC
j_gene: TRBJ2-5
abundance: .
len: 17
v_gene: TRBV5-1
d_gene: TRBD1

CDR3aa: CASTGAEAGEKLFF
CDR3nt: TGTGCCAGTACCGGGGCGGAGGCAGGAGAAAAACTGTTTTTT
j_gene: TRBJ1-4
abundance: .
len: 14
v_gene: TRBV19
d_gene: .

CDR3aa: CASSLFQGAHGTEAFF
CDR3nt: TGCGCCAGCAGCTTGTTTCAGGGGGCTCACGGCACTGAAGCTTTCTTT
j_gene: TRBJ1-1
abundance: .
len: 16
v_gene: TRBV5-1
d_gene: TRBD1

CDR3aa: CASSSATEAFF
CDR3nt: TGTGCCAGCAGCTCCGCCACTGAAGCTTTCTTT
j_gene: TRBJ1-1
abundance: once
len: 11
v_gene: TRBV7-9
d_gene: .

CDR3aa: CSARPGSVGGEKLFF
CDR3nt: TGCAGCGCCCGGCCGGGGTCCGTAGGGGGTGAAAAACTGTTTTTT
j_gene: TRBJ1-4
abundance: once
len: 15
v_gene: TRBV29-1
d_gene: .